This T cell receptor beta chain was obtained from a study of T cell clonotyping in hematopoietic cell transplantation. Findings of the study overall: After transplant, recipient diversity fell while pathologically expanded clonotypes grew through day 180. Broader posttransplant TCR repertoire diversity was predicted by graft donor and pretransplant recipient Inverse Simpson Index values. At the given depth, recipient repertoires were over 95% de novo clonotypes.

With respect to this clone: The antigen is unknown.

Per germline, CDR1 GTSNPN and CDR2 SVGIG (reference sequence). CDR3 length equals 14 residues. V was shortened by 2 bases and J by 5 bases, with 15 bases between the two germline ends. Data came from immunoSEQ multiplex PCR; TCRdb stores just in-frame clones and leaves some out. The table lists about 4,200 clones, about 80% of them singletons. The source was peripheral blood mononuclear cells, collected 100 days after allogeneic stem cell transplant. The chain links TRBV30 to TRBJ1-2; maybe TRBD1 (6 bases). The receptor comes from a male patient aged 50 to 59 who had an allogeneic stem cell transplant from an unrelated donor, so the T cells may come from the graft donor. Some clones in this sample may be carry-over from other donors' samples. This CDR3 reads CAWSPGVLEYGYTF. The CDR3 bases are TGTGCCTGGAGTCCAGGGGTATTAGAATATGGCTACACCTTC.